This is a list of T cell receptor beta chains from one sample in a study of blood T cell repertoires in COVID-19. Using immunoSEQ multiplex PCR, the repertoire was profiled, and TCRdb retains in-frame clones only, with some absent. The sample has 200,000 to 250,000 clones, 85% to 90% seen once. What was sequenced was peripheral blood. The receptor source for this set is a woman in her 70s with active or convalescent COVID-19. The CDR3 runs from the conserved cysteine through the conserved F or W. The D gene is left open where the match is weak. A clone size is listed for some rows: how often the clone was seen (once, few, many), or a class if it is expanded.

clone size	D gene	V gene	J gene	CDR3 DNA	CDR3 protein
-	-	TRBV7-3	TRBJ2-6	TGTGCCAGCACTTTTTCCGGGGCCAACGTCCTGACTTTC	CASTFSGANVLTF
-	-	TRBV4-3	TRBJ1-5	TGCGCCAGCAGCCAAGATGGGGCCAGCCATCAGCCCCAGCATTTT	CASSQDGASHQPQHF
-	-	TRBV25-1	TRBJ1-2	TGTGCCAGCAGTGAGCCCCGGGGGTCTGACTATGGCTACACCTTC	CASSEPRGSDYGYTF
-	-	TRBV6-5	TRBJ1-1	TGTGCCAGCAGTTACTCGAGCTTGAACACTGAAGCTTTCTTT	CASSYSSLNTEAFF
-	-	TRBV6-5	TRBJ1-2	TGTGCCAGCAAGACAGGACAGAACTATGGCTACACCTTC	CASKTGQNYGYTF
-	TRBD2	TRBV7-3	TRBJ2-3	TGTGCCAGCAGCTTTAGCGGGGGGAGCACAGATACGCAGTATTTT	CASSFSGGSTDTQYF
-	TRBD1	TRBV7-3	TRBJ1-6	TGTGCCTCCGGACAGGGGACCTATTCACCCCTCCACTTT	CASGQGTYSPLHF
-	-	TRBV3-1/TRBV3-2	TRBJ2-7	TGTGCCAGCAGCCAAGTTACCTACGAGCAGTACTTC	CASSQVTYEQYF
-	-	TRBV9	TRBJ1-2	TGTGCCAGCAGCCCGTCGGGGAGTTCTAACTATGGCTACACCTTC	CASSPSGSSNYGYTF
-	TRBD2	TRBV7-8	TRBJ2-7	TGTGCCAGCAGGCCAACCCCCTGGGGGGGGAGCTCCTACGAGCAGTACTTC	CASRPTPWGGSSYEQYF
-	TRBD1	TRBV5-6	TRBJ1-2	TGTGCCAGCAGCCGGGACAGGCAAAACTATGGCTACACCTTC	CASSRDRQNYGYTF
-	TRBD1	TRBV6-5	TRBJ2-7	TGTGCCAGCTGGACGGGACAGGGGGCCTACGAGCAGTACTTC	CASWTGQGAYEQYF
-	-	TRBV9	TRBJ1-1	TGTGCCAGCAGTCCGGAGCGGGGGGGCGCGGGAGAAGCTTTCTTT	CASSPERGGAGEAFF
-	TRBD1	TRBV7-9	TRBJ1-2	TGTGCCAGCAGCTTAGGACAGGGGATAAACTATGGCTACACCTTC	CASSLGQGINYGYTF
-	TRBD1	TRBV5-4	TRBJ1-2	TGTGCCAGCAGCACATGGGACAGGCGAAACTATGGCTACACCTTC	CASSTWDRRNYGYTF
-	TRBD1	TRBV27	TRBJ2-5	TGTGCCAGCAGGGGGACAGGGCGGATAGAGACCCAGTACTTC	CASRGTGRIETQYF
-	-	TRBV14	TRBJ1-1	TGTGCCAGCAGCCAAAAAAGGGGCAGATATGAAGCTTTCTTT	CASSQKRGRYEAFF
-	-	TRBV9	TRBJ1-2	TGTGCCAGCAGCGTAGTGGCAGATTATGGCTACACCTTC	CASSVVADYGYTF
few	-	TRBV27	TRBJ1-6	TGTGCCAGCAGTTACCGGGGGGGAGGCAATTCACCCCTCCACTTT	CASSYRGGGNSPLHF
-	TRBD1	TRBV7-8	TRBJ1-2	TGTGCCAGCAGCCCGGGACAGGGGGTTGGCTCACATGGCTACACCTTC	CASSPGQGVGSHGYTF
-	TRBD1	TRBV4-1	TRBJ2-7	TGCGCCAGCAGCCACCCCGGGACAGGGGCCTACGAGCAGTACTTC	CASSHPGTGAYEQYF
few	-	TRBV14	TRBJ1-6	TGTGCCAGCAGCCAAGTAGAGGGATCACCCCTCCACTTT	CASSQVEGSPLHF
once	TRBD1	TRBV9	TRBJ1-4	TGTGCCAGCAGCGTAATGACAGGGGGCAGTGAAAAACTGTTTTTT	CASSVMTGGSEKLFF
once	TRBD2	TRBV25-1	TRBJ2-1	TGTGCCAGCAGTGAATGGGGCGGGGGGGACTACAATGAGCAGTTCTTC	CASSEWGGGDYNEQFF
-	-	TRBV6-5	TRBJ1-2	TGTGCCAGCAGAGACCAGGGCCCCGGAGGCTACACCTTC	CASRDQGPGGYTF
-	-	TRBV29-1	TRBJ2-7	TGCAGCGTTGAAGTTACCTACGAGCAGTACTTC	CSVEVTYEQYF
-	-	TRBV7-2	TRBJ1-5	TGTGCCAGCAGCCCTACCCTCAATCAGCCCCAGCATTTT	CASSPTLNQPQHF
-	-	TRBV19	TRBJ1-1	TGTGCCAGTAGTATCTTTATAGGACCGGGGTTGAACACTGAAGCTTTCTTT	CASSIFIGPGLNTEAFF
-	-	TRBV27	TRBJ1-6	TGTGCCAGCAGCCCCGGAGGGACCACCTATAATTCACCCCTCCACTTT	CASSPGGTTYNSPLHF
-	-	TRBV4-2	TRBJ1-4	TGTGCCAGCAGCCCTGGAGGGACGGCGGAGAAAAAACTGTTTTTT	CASSPGGTAEKKLFF
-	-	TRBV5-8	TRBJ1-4	TGTGCCAGCAACCCTCCCGGGGTTTCGGAAAAACTGTTTTTT	CASNPPGVSEKLFF
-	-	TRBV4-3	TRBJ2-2	TGCGCCAGCAGCCACCTACAGGGTAACACCGGGGAGCTGTTTTTT	CASSHLQGNTGELFF
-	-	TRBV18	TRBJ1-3	TGTGCCAGCTCACCAGAGGACACTTTCTCTGGAAACACCATATATTTT	CASSPEDTFSGNTIYF
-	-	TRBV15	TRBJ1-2	TGTGCCACCAGCAGAGATAGGCAGGCCTTGGTTCGAGGCTACACCTTC	CATSRDRQALVRGYTF
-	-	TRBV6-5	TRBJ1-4	TGTGCCACCGAGCTGGGGGCCTCCGAAAAACTGTTTTTT	CATELGASEKLFF
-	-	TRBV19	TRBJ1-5	TGTGCCAGTAGTGCCTTTTGGGGGCAGAATAGCAATCAGCCCCAGCATTTT	CASSAFWGQNSNQPQHF
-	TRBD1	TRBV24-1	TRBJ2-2	TGTGCCACCAGTGATTTTCCGGGACAGTACACCGGGGAGCTGTTTTTT	CATSDFPGQYTGELFF
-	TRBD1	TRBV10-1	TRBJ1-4	TGCGCCAGCAGCCGACAGGGCCGGGAAAAACTGTTTTTT	CASSRQGREKLFF
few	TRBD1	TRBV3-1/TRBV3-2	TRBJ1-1	TGTGCCAGCAGCCAAGGACAGGGAGAAGCTTTCTTT	CASSQGQGEAFF
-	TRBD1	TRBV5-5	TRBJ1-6	TGTGCCAGCAGCTTGAGATATGGACAGGGAGGATCACCCCTCCACTTT	CASSLRYGQGGSPLHF
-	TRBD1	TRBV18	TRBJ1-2	TGTGCCAGCTCACCAGGGACAGGGCCAATATATGGCTACACCTTC	CASSPGTGPIYGYTF
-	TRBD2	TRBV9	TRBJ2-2	TGTGCCAGCAGCGGCAGCGGGGGGGCCAACACCGGGGAGCTGTTTTTT	CASSGSGGANTGELFF
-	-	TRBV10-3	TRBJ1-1	TGTGCCATGAGCTTCACAGGAGAGAACACTGAAGCTTTCTTT	CAMSFTGENTEAFF
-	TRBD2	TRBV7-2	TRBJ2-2	TGTGCCAGCAGCTTCAGGATAGCGGGGGCCGGGGAGCTGTTTTTT	CASSFRIAGAGELFF
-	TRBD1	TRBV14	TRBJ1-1	TGTGCCAGCAGCCATACGGACAGGGCGAACACTGAAGCTTTCTTT	CASSHTDRANTEAFF
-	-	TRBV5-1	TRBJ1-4	TGCGCCAGCAGCTTGTCGCAGGGATCTAATGAAAAACTGTTTTTT	CASSLSQGSNEKLFF
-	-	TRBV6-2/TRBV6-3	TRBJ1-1	TGTGCCAGCAGTCAGGCAAGGGGGACTGAAGCTTTCTTT	CASSQARGTEAFF
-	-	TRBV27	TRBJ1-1	TGTGCCAGCAGTCGGGGATCTTTGAACACTGAAGCTTTCTTT	CASSRGSLNTEAFF
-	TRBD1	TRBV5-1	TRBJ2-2	TGCGCCAGCAGCTTACAGGGGACCGGGGAGCTGTTTTTT	CASSLQGTGELFF
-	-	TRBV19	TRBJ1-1	TGTGCCAGTAGTATCGGGAGGGACACTGAAGCTTTCTTT	CASSIGRDTEAFF
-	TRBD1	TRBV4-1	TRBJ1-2	TGCGCCAGCAGCCTGACATGGGGAGGGACAGGGGGCCAGAGCTATGGCTACACCTTC	CASSLTWGGTGGQSYGYTF
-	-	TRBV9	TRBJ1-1	TGTGCCAGCAGCGTAAAGGGGGACACTGAAGCTTTCTTT	CASSVKGDTEAFF
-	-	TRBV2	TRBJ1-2	TGTGCCAGCACCCTGACACTTAACTATGGCTACACCTTC	CASTLTLNYGYTF
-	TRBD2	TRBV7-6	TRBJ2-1	TGTGCCAGCAGCTCCGGACTAGCGGGGGCATGGGATGAGCAGTTCTTC	CASSSGLAGAWDEQFF